Shown below are 19 T cell receptor beta chains from a single sample sequenced in a study of T cells in women clearing cervical HPV infection. The repertoire was sequenced with immunoSEQ multiplex PCR; TCRdb's copy has only in-frame clones and lacks some. The listing contains tens of thousands of clones. The sample was blood buffy coat. Receptors were obtained from a woman aged 18 to 69 with a cervical HPV16 infection that either progressed to CIN3+ or cleared (not recorded which).

With respect to this clone: The read terminates 3 residues before the CDR3 end, so the remaining end is supplied by the germline J gene. The J gene is TRBJ2-6, the V gene TRBV7-3; D is undetermined. The germline V and J ends were trimmed by 3 bases and 2 bases, with 2 bases remaining between them. The CDR3 contains 13 residues. Germline V gene sequence: CDR1 SGHTA, CDR2 FQGTGA. CDR3 protein: CASSFAGANVLTF. Partial CDR3 DNA: TGTGCCAGCAGCTTCGCTGGGGCCAACGTC. Together with reference TRBV7-3 and TRBJ2-6, the CDR3 gives the full variable domain: GAGVSQTPSNKVTEKGKYVELRCDPISGHTALYWYRQSLGQGPEFLIYFQGTGAADDSGLPNDRFFAVRPEGSVSTLKIQRTERGDSAVYLCASSFAGANVLTFGAGSRLTVL.

Concerning this clone itself: The CDR3 goes on 3 residues after the read ends, and that part is filled in from the germline J gene. The rearrangement uses TRBV5-1 and TRBJ1-2; D is perhaps TRBD1 (6 bases). Germline V gene sequence: CDR1 SGHRS, CDR2 YFSETQ. This CDR3 spans 16 amino acids. The V gene lost 0 bases and the J gene lost 0 bases, with 12 bases spanning the gap. The CDR3 DNA, read in part, is TGCGCCAGCAGCTTGGGGACAGTATCGTCTAACTATGGC. This encodes CASSLGTVSSNYG. In full, the CDR3 is CASSLGTVSSNYGYTF.

Worth noting for this clone: Sequencing ends 3 residues short of the CDR3 end; the germline J gene provides the rest. The chain links TRBV7-9 to TRBJ2-3; D remains unclear. The V and J ends lost 5 bases and 4 bases respectively, with 10 bases between them. This CDR3 region has 13 residues. Germline lookup yields CDR1 SEHNR and CDR2 FQNEAQ (reference sequence). Incomplete CDR3 DNA: TGTGCCAGCAGCGCTAAGGGCCCAGATACG. Translated, it gives CASSAKGPDT. The whole CDR3 region reads CASSAKGPDTQYF.

As regards this clone: Read data end 3 residues before the CDR3 end; the end is taken from the germline J gene. The V gene is TRBV15, the J gene TRBJ1-5, with D hard to call. Germline V CDR1 and CDR2: LNHNV, YYDKDF (reference sequence). The CDR3 runs to 15 residues. The germline V and J ends were trimmed by 4 bases and 3 bases, with 13 bases remaining between them. CDR3 DNA (partial): TGTGCCACCAGCAAACAGCCCGCGAACAATCAGCCC. This sequence encodes CATSKQPANNQP. The full CDR3 protein reads CATSKQPANNQPQHF.

As to this clone: The CDR3 end is not reached by the read, which stops 3 residues before it; the germline J gene fills it in. V usage is TRBV2 and J usage is TRBJ1-6; possible D gene TRBD1, 5 bases. V was trimmed by 6 bases and J by 7 bases, leaving 10 bases between them. The V gene's germline CDR1 is SNHLY and CDR2 FYNNEI. The CDR3 consists of 13 residues. CDR3 bases read: TGTGCCAGCAGGGAGGGGAGGAATTCACCC. It specifies CASREGRNSP. In full, the CDR3 is CASREGRNSPLHF.

Comments on this clone: The read ends 3 residues shy of where the CDR3 ends; the end is completed using the germline J gene. The chain carries TRBV13 and TRBJ1-2; TRBD1 matches at 9 bases. CDR3 size: 15 residues. Trimming at V came to 4 bases and at J to 3 bases, leaving 6 bases not matched to a gene. CDR1 and CDR2 (germline): PRHDT, FYEKMQ (reference sequence). Incomplete CDR3 DNA: TGTGCCAGCAGCTCTCGGGACAGGGTGTACTATGGC. Translating gives CASSSRDRVYYG. Given in full, the CDR3 is CASSSRDRVYYGYTF.

As for this clone: Sequencing ends 3 residues short of the CDR3 end; the germline J gene provides the rest. The chain joins TRBV29-1 to TRBJ2-7, with 7 bases aligning to TRBD1. V gave up 7 bases and J gave up 2 bases; unmatched junction bases: 8. Looked up from germline, CDR1 is SQVTM and CDR2 is ANQGSEA. The CDR3 length is 13 residues. This CDR3 reads CSAVGQGAYEQYF. The part of the CDR3 DNA that was read is TGCAGCGCCGTTGGTCAGGGGGCCTACGAG.

Remarks on this clone: The read comes to an end 3 residues before the CDR3 does, leaving the germline J gene to fill in the end. The rearrangement links TRBV19 to TRBJ1-2, with 7 nucleotides matching TRBD1. Germline V gene lookup returns CDR1 LNHDA and CDR2 SQIVND (reference sequence). The CDR3 has 13 residues. The CDR3 spells CASSRQGDNDYTF. CDR3 DNA, as far as it was read: TGTGCCAGTAGTCGACAGGGAGACAATGAC.

The CDR3 sequence is CASSIGSSVAGTEAFF. The sequenced part of the CDR3 DNA is TGTGCCAGTAGTATCGGCTCGAGCGTAGCTGGCACTGAA. The chain is built from TRBV19 and TRBJ1-1; no reliable D call. The read ends 3 residues shy of where the CDR3 ends; the end is completed using the germline J gene. From germline, CDR1 is LNHDA and CDR2 SQIVND (reference sequence). The CDR3 runs 16 residues. V lost 3 bases, J lost 4 bases, and 18 bases lay in between.

To note about this clone: The CDR3 is cut off 3 residues early in the read; its end comes from the germline J gene. The genes are TRBV7-9 and TRBJ2-7; D gene unclear. Germline CDR1 is SEHNR and CDR2 is FQNEAQ (reference sequence). The CDR3 totals 14 residues. V was shortened by 1 base and J by 2 bases, with 9 bases between the two germline ends. The CDR3: CASSLGQVPYEQYF. CDR3 DNA, as far as it was read: TGTGCCAGCAGCTTAGGGCAGGTCCCCTACGAG.

To note about this clone: The observed sequence ends 3 residues before the CDR3 terminus, with the missing tail filled in from the germline J gene. The genes are TRBV2 and TRBJ2-4, with 9 bases that match TRBD1. With V trimmed by 6 bases and J by 7 bases, 4 bases remained unmatched. CDR3 length: 13 residues. Germline CDR1 and CDR2: SNHLY and FYNNEI. The CDR3 spells CASSRTGVNIQYF. CDR3 DNA (partial): TGTGCCAGCAGCCGGACAGGGGTGAACATT. Combining the CDR3 with reference TRBV2 and TRBJ2-4 gives the whole variable domain EPEVTQTPSHQVTQMGQEVILRCVPISNHLYFYWYRQILGQKVEFLVSFYNNEISEKSEIFDDQFSVERPDGSNFTLKIRSTKLEDSAMYFCASSRTGVNIQYFGAGTRLSVL.

Of note for this clone: The read stops 3 residues short of the end of the CDR3; the missing end is completed from the germline J gene. The rearrangement links TRBV5-1 to TRBJ2-7, with a weak D call TRBD1 (6 bases). This CDR3 is 19 amino acids long. V lost 3 bases, J lost 3 bases, and 28 bases lay in between. Germline V lookup: CDR1 SGHRS, CDR2 YFSETQ. This chain's CDR3 is CASSYILTPTGGFFYEQYF. Incomplete CDR3 DNA: TGCGCCAGCAGCTACATACTGACTCCGACAGGAGGCTTTTTCTACGAG.

Of note for this clone: The observed sequence ends 3 residues before the CDR3 terminus, with the missing tail filled in from the germline J gene. The rearrangement joins TRBV9 to TRBJ2-7; 7 bases map to TRBD2. The CDR3 loop spans 14 amino acids. The germline V gene has CDR1 SGDLS and CDR2 YYNGEE. Trimming took 2 bases from V and 0 from J; bases not matched to a gene: 2. The CDR3 spells CASSVGGDSYEQYF. The CDR3 bases that were read are TGTGCCAGCAGCGTGGGGGGGGACTCCTACGAG.

For this clone: The read comes to an end 3 residues before the CDR3 does, leaving the germline J gene to fill in the end. The chain carries TRBV30 and TRBJ1-4; 8 nucleotides line up with TRBD1. J was trimmed by 0 bases and V by 3 bases; bases with no gene match: 6. Per the germline V gene, CDR1 is GTSNPN and CDR2 is SVGIG (reference sequence). This CDR3 is 16 amino acids long. The CDR3 protein is CAWRRTGSATNEKLFF. CDR3 bases read: TGTGCCTGGAGGAGGACAGGGTCCGCAACTAATGAAAAA.

Regarding this clone: The read stops 3 residues short of the end of the CDR3; the missing end is completed from the germline J gene. This chain links TRBV5-1 with TRBJ1-1; 10 nucleotides align to TRBD1. Germline V gene sequence: CDR1 SGHRS, CDR2 YFSETQ. This CDR3 has 15 residues. V lost 1 base to trimming and J lost 6 bases; unmatched junction nucleotides: 6. The CDR3 DNA, read in part, is TGCGCCAGCAGCTTGCGGACAGGGGGTTCAGCTGAA. As protein: CASSLRTGGSAE. From start to end, the CDR3 is CASSLRTGGSAEAFF.

A word on this clone: The read terminates 3 residues ahead of where the CDR3 ends, so the germline J gene completes it. V is TRBV27 and J is TRBJ2-5; TRBD1 might be the D (6 bases). V was trimmed by 1 base and J by 4 bases, leaving 10 bases between them. The CDR3 consists of 14 residues. CDR1 MNHEY and CDR2 SMNVEV come from the germline V gene (reference sequence). CDR3 residues: CASSLWGRAETQYF. CDR3 DNA (partial): TGTGCCAGCAGTTTATGGGGGCGCGCAGAGACC.

With regard to this clone: The CDR3 end lies 3 residues beyond the end of the read and is filled in from the germline J gene. The rearrangement links TRBV14 to TRBJ1-4; tentative D call: TRBD1 (6 bases). V was cut by 5 bases and J by 10 bases, with 20 bases left in between. Germline CDR1 is SGHDN and CDR2 is FVKESK. The length of the CDR3 is 15 residues. CDR3 sequence: CASSTQGPRPIKLFF. CDR3 bases read: TGTGCCAGCAGCACACAGGGACCCCGACCGATAAAA.

Details on this clone: The sequenced fragment ends 3 residues before the CDR3 boundary, so the rest is inferred from the germline J gene. V is TRBV7-2 and J is TRBJ2-2, with D perhaps matching TRBD2 (6 bases). CDR3 length: 14 residues. The germline V gene has CDR1 SGHTA and CDR2 FQGNSA. The sequenced CDR3 bases are TGTGCCAGCAGCTCCGGGGGAGGCGATGAAAAG. Translating gives CASSSGGGDEK. The CDR3 as a whole reads CASSSGGGDEKLFF.

With respect to this clone: The read gets to within 3 residues of the CDR3 end, and the germline J gene fills in the rest. This sequence joins TRBV19 and TRBJ1-2; no clear D gene. The V gene's germline CDR1 is LNHDA and CDR2 SQIVND (reference sequence). The CDR3 has 14 residues. CDR3 in amino acids: CASSSGSPYNDYTF. CDR3 DNA (partial): TGTGCCAGTAGTAGCGGGAGCCCCTACAATGAC.